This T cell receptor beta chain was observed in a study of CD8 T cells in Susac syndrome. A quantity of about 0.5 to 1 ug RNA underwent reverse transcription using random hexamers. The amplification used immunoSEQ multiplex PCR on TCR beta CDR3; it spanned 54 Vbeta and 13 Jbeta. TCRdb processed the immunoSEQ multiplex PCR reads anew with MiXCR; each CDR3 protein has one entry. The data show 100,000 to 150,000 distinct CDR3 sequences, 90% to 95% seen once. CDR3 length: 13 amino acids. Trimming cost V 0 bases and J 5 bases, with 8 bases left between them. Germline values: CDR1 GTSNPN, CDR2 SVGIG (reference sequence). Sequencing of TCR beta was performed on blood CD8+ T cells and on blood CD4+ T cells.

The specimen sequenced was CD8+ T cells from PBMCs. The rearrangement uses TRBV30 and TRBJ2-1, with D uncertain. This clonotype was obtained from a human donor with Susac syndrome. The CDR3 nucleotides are TGTGCCTGGAGTGTAGTCACCCACAATGAGCAGTTCTTC. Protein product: CAWSVVTHNEQFF.